One sample yielded the 18 T cell receptor beta chains listed below, sequenced in a study of blood T cell repertoires in COVID-19 (dated by TCRdb to between 2020 and 2021). The library relied on the immunoSEQ multiplex PCR assay. TCRdb took over this immuneACCESS table, retaining in-frame rearrangements with V and J assigned. Such tables are incomplete; in checked studies, under half of the missing clones stem from an unresolved V gene, and the remainder is unexplained. The sample contains about 150,000 clones, 70% to 90% of them found a single time. The ten largest account for approximately 2.1% of the sample. Sequenced: peripheral blood. All receptors come from a man aged 50 or older who had recovered from COVID-19.

V usage is TRBV28 and J usage is TRBJ1-6, with D maybe TRBD1 (5 bases). Between the trimmed V and J ends, which lost 2 bases and 6 bases, there was a span of 17 bases. The CDR3 runs to 17 residues. The germline CDR1 and CDR2 sequences are MDHEN and SYDVKM. CDR3 in amino acids: CASSLGATSLLNSPLHF. The CDR3 nucleotides read TGTGCCAGCAGTTTAGGGGCCACGTCCTTACTTAATTCACCCCTCCACTTT. The full variable domain, its missing parts supplied by reference TRBV28 and TRBJ1-6, is DVKVTQSSRYLVKRTGEKVFLECVQDMDHENMFWYRQDPGLGLRLIYFSYDVKMKEKGDIPEGYSVSREKKERFSLILESASTNQTSMYLCASSLGATSLLNSPLHFGNGTRLTVT.

The genes are TRBV4-3 and TRBJ2-2; 9 nucleotides line up with TRBD2. CDR1 is LGHNA, CDR2 YSLEER, per germline. CDR3 size: 17 residues. The V segment lost 1 base and the J segment 7 bases; nucleotides outside the gene matches: 10. As DNA, the CDR3 is TGCGCCAGCAGCCAAGTGGCTAGCGGGGTGATAGGCGGGGAGCTGTTTTTT. As protein: CASSQVASGVIGGELFF.

The rearrangement links TRBV5-1 to TRBJ2-1, with 9 positions matching TRBD1. V lost 2 bases, J lost 1 base, and 16 bases stayed unmatched. The germline V gene has CDR1 SGHRS and CDR2 YFSETQ. The CDR3 runs 20 residues. The CDR3 reads CASSFPRDRVREDSYNEQFF. DNA of the CDR3: TGCGCCAGCAGCTTCCCCCGGGACAGGGTGAGGGAGGATTCCTACAATGAGCAGTTCTTC. The full variable domain, with the rest looked up from reference TRBV5-1 and TRBJ2-1, is KAGVTQTPRYLIKTRGQQVTLSCSPISGHRSVSWYQQTPGQGLQFLFEYFSETQRNKGNFPGRFSGRQFSNSRSEMNVSTLELGDSALYLCASSFPRDRVREDSYNEQFFGPGTRLTVL.

The CDR3 loop reads CASRPYHPSTGFRMDGYTF. In nucleotides, the CDR3 is TGTGCCAGCAGACCTTACCACCCCTCCACGGGGTTTCGAATGGATGGCTACACCTTC. The V call is TRBV28, the J call TRBJ1-2; no reliable D call. This CDR3 comprises 19 residues. Germline CDR1 and CDR2: MDHEN and SYDVKM. V was trimmed by 6 bases and J by 6 bases, leaving 32 bases between them.

The V and J genes are TRBV9 and TRBJ1-2, with 8 positions matching TRBD1. J gave up 4 bases and V 0 bases, and 8 bases lay outside the gene matches. Looked up from germline, CDR1 is SGDLS and CDR2 is YYNGEE. The CDR3 length is 16 residues. The CDR3 spells CASSVGAGQGFYGYTF. The CDR3 region has the DNA TGTGCCAGCAGCGTAGGGGCAGGACAGGGCTTCTATGGCTACACCTTC.

V usage is TRBV21-1 and J usage is TRBJ2-3; the table's D call TRBD1 went unverified against the DNA. TRBV21-1 is a listed pseudogene. This CDR3 comprises 16 residues. In DNA, the CDR3 is TGTGCCAGCAGCAAAGCAGGGGCCCTTAGCACAGATACGCAGTATTTT. As protein: CASSKAGALSTDTQYF.

This clone was seen just once. The V call is TRBV6-2 or TRBV6-3, the J call TRBJ2-1; the D is unclear. The CDR3 loop spans 15 amino acids. Germline CDR1 reads MNHEY; CDR2 reads SVGEGT. V was clipped by 5 bases and J by 3 bases, with 14 bases between them. This CDR3 is CASSALEAIYNEQFF. In DNA form, the CDR3 reads TGTGCCAGCAGTGCCCTTGAGGCGATCTACAATGAGCAGTTCTTC.

The rearrangement links TRBV27 to TRBJ2-5; 9 bases map to TRBD2. CDR3 length equals 16 residues. Per germline, CDR1 MNHEY and CDR2 SMNVEV (reference sequence). J gave up 1 base and V 4 bases, and 7 bases lay outside the gene matches. The CDR3 bases are TGTGCCAGCAGTTATAGTCTAGCGGGACTCCAAGAGACCCAGTACTTC. Translating it yields CASSYSLAGLQETQYF.

This chain uses TRBV19 with TRBJ1-1; D is perhaps TRBD1 (6 bases). The CDR3 length is 16 residues. V was clipped by 1 base and J by 2 bases, with 14 bases between them. Germline loops: CDR1 LNHDA, CDR2 SQIVND (reference sequence). The CDR3 DNA sequence: TGTGCCAGTAGTATAGGGACAGACCTGAGAAACACTGAAGCTTTCTTT. Protein product: CASSIGTDLRNTEAFF.

This chain joins TRBV25-1 and TRBJ1-2; D unclear. V was clipped by 6 bases and J by 4 bases, with 9 bases between them. Germline lookup yields CDR1 MGHDK and CDR2 SYGVNS. There are 12 residues in the CDR3. This chain's CDR3 is CASRQRSYGYTF. The CDR3, as DNA: TGTGCCAGCAGACAAAGAAGCTATGGCTACACCTTC.

This CDR3 reads CASSNQGSNEKLFF. Written as DNA, the CDR3 is TGTGCCAGCTCAAATCAGGGGTCTAATGAAAAACTGTTTTTT. The rearrangement uses TRBV19 and TRBJ1-4, with TRBD1 as a possible D gene (6 bases). With 9 bases removed from V and 3 bases from J, the gap between germline ends came to 14 bases. CDR1 and CDR2 (germline): LNHDA, SQIVND (reference sequence). The CDR3 has 14 residues. Drawing the rest from reference TRBV19 and TRBJ1-4, the complete variable domain is DGGITQSPKYLFRKEGQNVTLSCEQNLNHDAMYWYRQDPGQGLRLIYYSQIVNDFQKGDIAEGYSVSREKKESFPLTVTSAQKNPTAFYLCASSNQGSNEKLFFGSGTQLSVL.

The genes are TRBV21-1 and TRBJ2-7; TRBD2 reflects the table's D call only, with no check against the DNA. TRBV21-1 is designated a pseudogene. The CDR3 runs to 14 residues. DNA of the CDR3: TGTGCCAGCAGCCCTCGGGGGGCCTCCTACGAGCAGTACTTC. Amino acids: CASSPRGASYEQYF.

The chain links TRBV5-1 to TRBJ2-7; 10 bases line up with TRBD2. Germline V gene data show CDR1 as SGHRS and CDR2 as YFSETQ. V was pared by 2 bases and J by 2 bases, with 1 base of the junction left unmatched. CDR3 length: 14 residues. Here the CDR3 reads CASSFSGGAYEQYF. The CDR3 coding sequence is TGCGCCAGCAGCTTCAGCGGGGGGGCCTACGAGCAGTACTTC. Combining the CDR3 with reference TRBV5-1 and TRBJ2-7 gives the whole variable domain KAGVTQTPRYLIKTRGQQVTLSCSPISGHRSVSWYQQTPGQGLQFLFEYFSETQRNKGNFPGRFSGRQFSNSRSEMNVSTLELGDSALYLCASSFSGGAYEQYFGPGTRLTVT.

This sequence joins TRBV7-6 and TRBJ1-1; D remains unclear. Germline V gives CDR1 SGHVS, CDR2 FNYEAQ. The CDR3 is made up of 16 amino acids. V lost 1 base to trimming and J lost 12 bases, with 24 bases between them. The CDR3 DNA sequence: TGTGCCAGCAGCTTAGGTTTGTTGACCGGGAATTTGCAAACTTTCTTT. It yields the protein CASSLGLLTGNLQTFF.

Only one count was recorded for this clone. The chain recombines TRBV3-1 (or the pseudogene TRBV3-2) with TRBJ1-2; perhaps TRBD1 as D (6 bases). Germline V gene lookup returns CDR1 LGHDT and CDR2 YNNKEL (reference sequence). Trimming stripped 4 bases from V and 0 bases from J, with 15 bases between. The CDR3 has 16 residues. The CDR3 spells CASSRTWDTANYGYTF. CDR3 DNA: TGTGCCAGCAGCCGGACTTGGGACACTGCTAACTATGGCTACACCTTC.

The rearrangement joins TRBV7-2 to TRBJ2-5; 9 bases line up with TRBD2. V lost 6 bases to trimming and J lost 5 bases; unmatched junction nucleotides: 7. The CDR3 runs 14 residues. Germline-derived CDR1 and CDR2 are SGHTA and FQGNSA. The CDR3 nucleotides read TGTGCCAGCAGTCGGCGGGAGGGGTTCGAGACCCAGTACTTC. This gives the protein CASSRREGFETQYF.

The chain carries TRBV28 and TRBJ2-7, with 9 bases fitting TRBD1. Unmatched junction bases numbered 7, after V lost 6 bases and J lost 1 base. The CDR3 sequence is 15 residues long. Germline CDR1 MDHEN, CDR2 SYDVKM. The CDR3 region is CASRGTGGISYEQYF. The DNA of the CDR3 is TGTGCCAGCAGAGGAACAGGGGGCATATCCTACGAGCAGTACTTC.

This clone was detected once. The chain employs TRBV7-8 and TRBJ1-2; 8 bases map to TRBD1. This CDR3 region has 18 residues. V gave up 4 bases and J gave up 6 bases; unmatched junction bases: 19. From germline, CDR1 is SGHVS and CDR2 FQNEAQ. CDR3 residues: CASSSRLGQGRGGNGYTF. Written as DNA, the CDR3 is TGTGCCAGCAGCTCAAGATTAGGACAGGGAAGAGGTGGGAATGGCTACACCTTC. The full variable domain, rest sourced from reference TRBV7-8 and TRBJ1-2, is GAGVSQSPRYKVAKRGQDVALRCDPISGHVSLFWYQQALGQGPEFLTYFQNEAQLDKSGLPSDRFFAERPEGSVSTLKIQRTQQEDSAVYLCASSSRLGQGRGGNGYTFGSGTRLTVV.